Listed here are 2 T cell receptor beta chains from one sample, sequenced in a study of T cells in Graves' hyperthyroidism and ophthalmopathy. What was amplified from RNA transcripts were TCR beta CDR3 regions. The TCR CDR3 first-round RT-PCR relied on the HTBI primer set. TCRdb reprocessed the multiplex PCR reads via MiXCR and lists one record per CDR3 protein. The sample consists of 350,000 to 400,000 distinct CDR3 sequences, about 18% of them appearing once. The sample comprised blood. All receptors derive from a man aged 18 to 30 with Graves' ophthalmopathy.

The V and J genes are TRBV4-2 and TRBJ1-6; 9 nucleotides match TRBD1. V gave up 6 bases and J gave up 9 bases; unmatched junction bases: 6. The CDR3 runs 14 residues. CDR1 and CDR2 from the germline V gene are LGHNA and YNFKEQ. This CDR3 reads CASSPGTGISPLHF. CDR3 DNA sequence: TGTGCCAGCAGTCCAGGGACAGGGATTTCACCCCTCCACTTT.

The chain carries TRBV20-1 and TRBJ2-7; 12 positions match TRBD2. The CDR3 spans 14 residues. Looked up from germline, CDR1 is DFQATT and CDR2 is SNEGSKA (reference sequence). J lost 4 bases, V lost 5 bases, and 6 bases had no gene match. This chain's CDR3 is CSASTSGSPYEQYF. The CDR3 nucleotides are TGCAGTGCTTCGACTAGCGGGAGCCCATACGAGCAGTACTTC.